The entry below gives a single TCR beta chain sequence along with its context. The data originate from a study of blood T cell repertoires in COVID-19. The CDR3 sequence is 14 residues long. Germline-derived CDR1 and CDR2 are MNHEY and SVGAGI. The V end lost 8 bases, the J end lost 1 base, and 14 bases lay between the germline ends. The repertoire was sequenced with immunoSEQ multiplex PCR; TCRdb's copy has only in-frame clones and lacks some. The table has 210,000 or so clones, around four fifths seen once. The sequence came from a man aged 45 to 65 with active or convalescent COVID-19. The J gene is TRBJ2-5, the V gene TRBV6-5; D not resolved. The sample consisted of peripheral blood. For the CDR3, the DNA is TGTGCCAGCCGACCGGGTGGTAGCCAAGAGACCCAGTACTTC. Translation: CASRPGGSQETQYF.